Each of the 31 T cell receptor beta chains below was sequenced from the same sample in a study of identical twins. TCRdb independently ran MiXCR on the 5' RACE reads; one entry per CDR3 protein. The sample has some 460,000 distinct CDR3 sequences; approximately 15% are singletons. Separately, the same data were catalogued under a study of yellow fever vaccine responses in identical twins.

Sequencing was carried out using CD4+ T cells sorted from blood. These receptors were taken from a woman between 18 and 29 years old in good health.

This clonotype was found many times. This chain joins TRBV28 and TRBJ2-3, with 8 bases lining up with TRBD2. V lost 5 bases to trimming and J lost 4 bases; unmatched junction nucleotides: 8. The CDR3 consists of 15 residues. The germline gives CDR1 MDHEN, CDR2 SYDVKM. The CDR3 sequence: CASSVLAGGPDTQYF. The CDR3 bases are TGTGCCAGCAGTGTCTTGGCGGGAGGACCAGATACGCAGTATTTT.

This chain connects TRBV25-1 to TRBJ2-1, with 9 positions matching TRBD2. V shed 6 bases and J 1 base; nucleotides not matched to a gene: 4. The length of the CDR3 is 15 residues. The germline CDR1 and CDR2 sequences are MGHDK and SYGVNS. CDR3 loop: CASRKAGGSYNEQFF. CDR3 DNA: TGTGCCAGCAGGAAGGCGGGGGGGTCCTACAATGAGCAGTTCTTC.

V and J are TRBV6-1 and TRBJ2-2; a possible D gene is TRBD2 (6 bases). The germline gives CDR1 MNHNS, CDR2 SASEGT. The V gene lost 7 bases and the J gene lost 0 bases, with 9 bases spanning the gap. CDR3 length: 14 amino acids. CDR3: CASKGTANTGELFF. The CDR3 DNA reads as TGTGCCAGCAAGGGGACTGCGAACACCGGGGAGCTGTTTTTT.

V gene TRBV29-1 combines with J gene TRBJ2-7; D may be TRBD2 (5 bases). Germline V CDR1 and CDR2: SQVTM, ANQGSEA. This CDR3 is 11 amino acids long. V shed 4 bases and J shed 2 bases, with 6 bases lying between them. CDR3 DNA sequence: TGCAGCGTTGGGACTCCCTACGAGCAGTACTTC. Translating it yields CSVGTPYEQYF.

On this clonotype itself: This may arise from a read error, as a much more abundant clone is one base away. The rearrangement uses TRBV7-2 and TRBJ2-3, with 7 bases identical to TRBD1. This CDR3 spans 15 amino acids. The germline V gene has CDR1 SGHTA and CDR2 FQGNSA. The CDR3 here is CASGLDRASTDTQYF. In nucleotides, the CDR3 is TGTGCCAGCGGCTTAGACAGGGCTAGCACAGATACGCAGTATTTT.

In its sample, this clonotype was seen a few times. CDR3 bases: TGTGCCAGCAGCTTAGTTGGCGGGGGGGCTGGTTGGATAGATACGCAGTATTTT. Its translation is CASSLVGGGAGWIDTQYF. This rearrangement joins TRBV11-2 to TRBJ2-3; 9 positions match TRBD2. The V segment lost 1 base and the J segment 5 bases; nucleotides outside the gene matches: 13. Germline V gives CDR1 SGHAT, CDR2 FQNNGV. This CDR3 has 18 residues.

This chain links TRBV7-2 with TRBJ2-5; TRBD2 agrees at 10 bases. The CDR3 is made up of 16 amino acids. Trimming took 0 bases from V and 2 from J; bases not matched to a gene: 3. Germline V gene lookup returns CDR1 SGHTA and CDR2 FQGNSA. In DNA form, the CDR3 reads TGTGCCAGCAGCTTAGCGGCTAGCGGGGGACAAGAGACCCAGTACTTC. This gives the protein CASSLAASGGQETQYF.

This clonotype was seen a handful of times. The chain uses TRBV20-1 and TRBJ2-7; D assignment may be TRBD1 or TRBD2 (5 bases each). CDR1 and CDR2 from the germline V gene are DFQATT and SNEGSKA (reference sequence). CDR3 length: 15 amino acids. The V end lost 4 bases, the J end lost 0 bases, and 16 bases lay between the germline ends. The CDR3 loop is CSATAEGSSSYEQYF. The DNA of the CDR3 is TGCAGTGCTACAGCCGAGGGGTCGAGCTCCTACGAGCAGTACTTC.

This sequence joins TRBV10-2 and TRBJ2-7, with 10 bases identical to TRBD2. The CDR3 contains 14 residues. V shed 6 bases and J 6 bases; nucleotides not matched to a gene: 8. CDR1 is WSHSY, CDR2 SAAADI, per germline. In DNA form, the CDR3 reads TGCGCCAGCAGGGCCCTAGCGGGAGCTGGCGAGCAGTACTTC. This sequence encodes CASRALAGAGEQYF.

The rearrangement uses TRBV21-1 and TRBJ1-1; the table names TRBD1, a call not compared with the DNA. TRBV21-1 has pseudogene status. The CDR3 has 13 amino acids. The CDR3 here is CASSKPAGTEAFF. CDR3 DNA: TGTGCCAGCAGCAAGCCAGCAGGGACTGAAGCTTTCTTT.

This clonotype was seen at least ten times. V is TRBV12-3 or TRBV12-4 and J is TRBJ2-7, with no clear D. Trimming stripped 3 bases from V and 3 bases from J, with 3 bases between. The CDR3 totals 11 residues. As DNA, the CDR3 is TGTGCCAGCAGTTTCCTCTACGAGCAGTACTTC. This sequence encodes CASSFLYEQYF.

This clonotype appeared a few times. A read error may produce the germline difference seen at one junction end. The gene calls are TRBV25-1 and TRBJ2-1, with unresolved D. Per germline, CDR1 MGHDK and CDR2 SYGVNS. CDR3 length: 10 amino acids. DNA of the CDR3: TGTGCCAGCAGTGAAGTGACCCCGGTCTTC. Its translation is CASSEVTPVF.

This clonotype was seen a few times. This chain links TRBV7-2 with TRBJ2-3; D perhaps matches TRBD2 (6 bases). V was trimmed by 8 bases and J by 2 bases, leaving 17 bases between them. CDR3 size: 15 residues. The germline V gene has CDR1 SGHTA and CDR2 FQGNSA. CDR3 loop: CASEPGDSYTDTQYF. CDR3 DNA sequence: TGTGCCAGCGAGCCGGGAGACTCGTACACAGATACGCAGTATTTT.

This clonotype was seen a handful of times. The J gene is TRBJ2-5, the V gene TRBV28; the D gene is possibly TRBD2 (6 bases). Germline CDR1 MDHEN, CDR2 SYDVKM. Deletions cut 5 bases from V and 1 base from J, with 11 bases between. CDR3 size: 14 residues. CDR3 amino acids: CASSVPGLQETQYF. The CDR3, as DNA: TGTGCCAGCAGTGTGCCGGGACTCCAAGAGACCCAGTACTTC.

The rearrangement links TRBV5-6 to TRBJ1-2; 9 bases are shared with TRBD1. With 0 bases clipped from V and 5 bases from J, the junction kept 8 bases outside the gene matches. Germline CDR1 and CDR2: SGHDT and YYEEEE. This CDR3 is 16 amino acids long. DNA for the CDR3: TGTGCCAGCAGCTTGGAATTACAGGGGGCCCTTTATGGCTACACCTTC. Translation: CASSLELQGALYGYTF.

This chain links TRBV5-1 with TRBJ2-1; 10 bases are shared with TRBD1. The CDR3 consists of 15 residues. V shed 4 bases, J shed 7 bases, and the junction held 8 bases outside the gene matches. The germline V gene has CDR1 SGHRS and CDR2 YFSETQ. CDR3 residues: CASSDSTGGGNEQFF. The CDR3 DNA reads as TGCGCCAGCAGCGACTCGACAGGGGGCGGGAATGAGCAGTTCTTC.

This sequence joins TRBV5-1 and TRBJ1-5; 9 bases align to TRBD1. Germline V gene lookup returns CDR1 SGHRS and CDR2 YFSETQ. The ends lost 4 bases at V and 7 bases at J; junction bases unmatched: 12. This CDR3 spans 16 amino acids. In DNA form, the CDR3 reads TGCGCCAGCAGCCCCGCGGGACAGGGACTAGGGCAGCCCCAGCATTTT. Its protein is CASSPAGQGLGQPQHF.

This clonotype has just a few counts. The CDR3 DNA follows: TGTGCCAGCAGCCCCCCCTCGGTTCTCTCTGGTACGCAGTATTTT. Protein product: CASSPPSVLSGTQYF. The chain joins TRBV28 to TRBJ2-3; D gene unclear. The CDR3 has 15 amino acids. V was pared by 6 bases and J by 8 bases, with 21 bases between. The germline CDR1 and CDR2 sequences are MDHEN and SYDVKM.

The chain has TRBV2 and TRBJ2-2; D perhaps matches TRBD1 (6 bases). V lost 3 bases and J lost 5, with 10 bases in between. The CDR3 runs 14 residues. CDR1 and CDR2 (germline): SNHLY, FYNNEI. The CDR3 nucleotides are TGTGCCAGCAGTGATGCAGGGGATACCGGGGAGCTGTTTTTT. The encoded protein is CASSDAGDTGELFF.

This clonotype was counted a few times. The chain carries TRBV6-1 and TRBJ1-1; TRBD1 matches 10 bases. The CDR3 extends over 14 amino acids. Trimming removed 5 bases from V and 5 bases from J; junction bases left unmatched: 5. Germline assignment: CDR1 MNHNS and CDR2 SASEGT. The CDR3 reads CASSRDRGQTEAFF. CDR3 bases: TGTGCCAGCAGTCGAGACAGGGGGCAAACTGAAGCTTTCTTT.

The CDR3 loop is CASSYPEQFF. As DNA, the CDR3 is TGTGCCAGCAGTTACCCTGAGCAGTTCTTC. The chain combines TRBV6-5 with TRBJ2-1; D is uncertain. The V end was cut by 2 bases, the J end by 9 bases, with 2 bases between. The CDR3 totals 10 residues. Germline-derived CDR1 and CDR2 are MNHEY and SVGAGI.

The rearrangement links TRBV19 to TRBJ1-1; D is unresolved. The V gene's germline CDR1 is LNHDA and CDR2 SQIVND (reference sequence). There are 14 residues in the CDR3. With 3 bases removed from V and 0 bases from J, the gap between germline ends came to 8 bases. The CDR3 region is CASSIQLLNTEAFF. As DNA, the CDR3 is TGTGCCAGTAGTATTCAGCTGCTGAACACTGAAGCTTTCTTT.

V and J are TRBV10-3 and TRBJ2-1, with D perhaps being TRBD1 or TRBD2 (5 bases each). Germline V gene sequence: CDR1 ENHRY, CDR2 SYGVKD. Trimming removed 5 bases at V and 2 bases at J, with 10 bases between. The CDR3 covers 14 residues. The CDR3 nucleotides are TGTGCCATCAGTCCCGGGACGGCCTACAATGAGCAGTTCTTC. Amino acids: CAISPGTAYNEQFF.

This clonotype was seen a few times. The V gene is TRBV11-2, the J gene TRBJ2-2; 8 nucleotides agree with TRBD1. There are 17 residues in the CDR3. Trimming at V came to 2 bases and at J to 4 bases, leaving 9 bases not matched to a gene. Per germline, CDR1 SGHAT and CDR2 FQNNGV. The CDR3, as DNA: TGTGCCAGCAGCTTATTAAGTGGTGACAGGGGCACCGGGGAGCTGTTTTTT. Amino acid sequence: CASSLLSGDRGTGELFF.

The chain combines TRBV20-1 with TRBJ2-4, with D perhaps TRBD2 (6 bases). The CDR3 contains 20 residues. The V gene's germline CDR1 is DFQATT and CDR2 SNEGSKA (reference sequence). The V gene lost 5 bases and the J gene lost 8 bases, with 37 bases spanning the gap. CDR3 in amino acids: CSAPPDLFRRQTSGGDIQYF. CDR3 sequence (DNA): TGCAGTGCTCCGCCCGACCTCTTCCGCCGCCAGACTTCAGGAGGGGACATTCAGTACTTC.

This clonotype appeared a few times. The CDR3 reads CASQLVGGHRQETQYF. The DNA of the CDR3 is TGTGCCAGCCAACTAGTGGGGGGGCATCGGCAAGAGACCCAGTACTTC. The J gene is TRBJ2-5, the V gene TRBV7-9, with D possibly being TRBD2 (7 bases). Germline lookup yields CDR1 SEHNR and CDR2 FQNEAQ (reference sequence). The germline V and J ends were trimmed by 8 bases and 2 bases, with 21 bases remaining between them. The CDR3 contains 16 residues.

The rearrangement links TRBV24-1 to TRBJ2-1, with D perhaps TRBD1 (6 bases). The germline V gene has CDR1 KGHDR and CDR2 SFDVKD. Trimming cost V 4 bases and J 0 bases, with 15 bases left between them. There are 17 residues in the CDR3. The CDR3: CATSEKNRVLSYNEQFF. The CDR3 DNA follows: TGTGCCACCAGTGAGAAAAACAGGGTCCTCTCCTACAATGAGCAGTTCTTC.

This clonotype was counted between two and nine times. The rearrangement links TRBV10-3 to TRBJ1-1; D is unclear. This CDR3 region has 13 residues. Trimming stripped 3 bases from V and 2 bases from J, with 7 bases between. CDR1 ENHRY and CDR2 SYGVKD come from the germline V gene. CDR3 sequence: CAISDGRNTEAFF. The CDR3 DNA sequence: TGTGCCATCAGTGATGGCAGAAACACTGAAGCTTTCTTT.

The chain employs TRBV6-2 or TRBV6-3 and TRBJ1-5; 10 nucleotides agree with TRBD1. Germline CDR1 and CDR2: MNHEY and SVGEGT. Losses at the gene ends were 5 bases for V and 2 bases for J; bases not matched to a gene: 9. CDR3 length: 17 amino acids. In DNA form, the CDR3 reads TGTGCCAGCAGTCTCTCCGCCGGGACAGGGGGCAATCAGCCCCAGCATTTT. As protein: CASSLSAGTGGNQPQHF.

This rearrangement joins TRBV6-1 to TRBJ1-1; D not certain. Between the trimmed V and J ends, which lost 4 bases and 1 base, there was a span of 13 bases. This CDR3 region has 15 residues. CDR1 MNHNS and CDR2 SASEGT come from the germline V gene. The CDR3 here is CASSAGRTSNTEAFF. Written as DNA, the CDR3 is TGTGCCAGCAGTGCGGGCAGAACTTCGAACACTGAAGCTTTCTTT.

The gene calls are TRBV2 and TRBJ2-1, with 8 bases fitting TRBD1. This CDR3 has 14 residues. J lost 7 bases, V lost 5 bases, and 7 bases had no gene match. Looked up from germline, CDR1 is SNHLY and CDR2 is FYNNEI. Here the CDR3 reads CASSFQGAVNEQFF. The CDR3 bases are TGTGCCAGCAGTTTTCAGGGGGCCGTTAATGAGCAGTTCTTC.